These T cell receptor beta chains were read from a single sample in a study of blood T cell repertoires in COVID-19. TCRdb keeps only in-frame clones here, not all; method: immunoSEQ multiplex PCR. The sample lists under 100,000 clones; approximately 90% were seen once. Material: peripheral blood. All receptors come from a man in his fifties with active COVID-19. Both conserved end residues are part of each CDR3. The D gene is left open where the match is weak. The size field is filled for only some rows; it gives once, few, many or a size class.

>17|NA|TRBJ2-2|TRBV6-4|NA
TGTGCCCACGGGCGGCGAAGGGGGAAGGCGAACACCGGGGAGCTGTTTTTT
CAHGRRRGKANTGELFF
>15|TRBD2|TRBJ2-1|TRBV28|NA
TGTGCCAGCTCCAGCGGGGGGGCGGGCAGAAATGAGCAGTTCTTC
CASSSGGAGRNEQFF
>15|TRBD1|TRBJ2-7|TRBV10-1|NA
TGCGCCAGCAGTGTTACGACAGGGGGTTTGGGCGAGCAGTACTTC
CASSVTTGGLGEQYF
>15|NA|TRBJ2-1|TRBV10-3|NA
TGTGCCATCAGTGAAAGGCTAGCTCCCGACAATGAGCAGTTCTTC
CAISERLAPDNEQFF
>14|NA|TRBJ2-1|TRBV9|once
TGTGCCAGCAGCGTAGGATCGGGGTCCAATGAGCAGTTCTTC
CASSVGSGSNEQFF
>15|TRBD1|TRBJ2-7|TRBV11-3|NA
TGTGCCAGCAGCTTAAAGCAGGGGGCAAGCGGGGAGCAGTACTTC
CASSLKQGASGEQYF
>14|NA|TRBJ2-7|TRBV16|NA
TGTGCCAGCAGCCAATCAAGAGGGAATCACGAGCAGTACTTC
CASSQSRGNHEQYF
>15|TRBD2|TRBJ2-3|TRBV29-1|few
TGCAGCACGGGACTAGCGGGAGTTGGCACAGATACGCAGTATTTT
CSTGLAGVGTDTQYF
>12|TRBD1|TRBJ2-7|TRBV29-1|NA
TGCAGTGGGGGACAGGGGTCCTACGAGCAGTACTTC
CSGGQGSYEQYF
>16|TRBD1|TRBJ1-4|TRBV9|NA
TGTGCCAGCAGCGTAGATAGTCACAGGGGTAATGAAAAACTGTTTTTT
CASSVDSHRGNEKLFF
>15|TRBD1|TRBJ1-5|TRBV28|NA
TGTGCCAGCAAATACCGGGACAGGGCCAGTGAGCCCCAGCATTTT
CASKYRDRASEPQHF
>12|NA|TRBJ2-1|TRBV6-5|NA
TGTGCCAGCAGCCCCTCGGCGGATGAGCAGTTCTTC
CASSPSADEQFF
>21|TRBD1|TRBJ2-7|TRBV27|NA
TGTGCCAGCAGTTTATTCCGCCTGAGACAGGGTCTGCGGTTCGCAAAATACGAGCAGTACTTC
CASSLFRLRQGLRFAKYEQYF
>16|NA|TRBJ1-6|TRBV18|NA
TGTGCCAGCTCACTATCTGCTCGGGGGGTTGATTCACCCCTCCACTTT
CASSLSARGVDSPLHF
>15|NA|TRBJ2-7|TRBV29-1|NA
TGCAGCGTTGATGGCGGGGGACAGGCCTCCGACGAGCAGTACTTC
CSVDGGGQASDEQYF
>12|NA|TRBJ1-1|TRBV11-2|NA
TGTGCCAGCAGGTTACCGGGCACTGAAGCTTTCTTT
CASRLPGTEAFF
>16|NA|TRBJ2-3|TRBV21-1|NA
TGTGCCAGCAGCTACAGGACAGGGCGTTGCACAGATACGCAGTATTTT
CASSYRTGRCTDTQYF
>16|TRBD2|TRBJ2-1|TRBV10-3|once
TGTGCCATCAGCCAGGGACTAGCGCTAATATACAATGAGCAGTTCTTC
CAISQGLALIYNEQFF
>10|NA|TRBJ2-7|TRBV20-1|NA
TGCAGTGCTTCCCTCCCCGAGCAGTACTTC
CSASLPEQYF
>14|TRBD1|TRBJ2-2|TRBV2|NA
TGTGCCAGCAAAGGACAGGGAGGCACCGGGGAGCTGTTTTTT
CASKGQGGTGELFF